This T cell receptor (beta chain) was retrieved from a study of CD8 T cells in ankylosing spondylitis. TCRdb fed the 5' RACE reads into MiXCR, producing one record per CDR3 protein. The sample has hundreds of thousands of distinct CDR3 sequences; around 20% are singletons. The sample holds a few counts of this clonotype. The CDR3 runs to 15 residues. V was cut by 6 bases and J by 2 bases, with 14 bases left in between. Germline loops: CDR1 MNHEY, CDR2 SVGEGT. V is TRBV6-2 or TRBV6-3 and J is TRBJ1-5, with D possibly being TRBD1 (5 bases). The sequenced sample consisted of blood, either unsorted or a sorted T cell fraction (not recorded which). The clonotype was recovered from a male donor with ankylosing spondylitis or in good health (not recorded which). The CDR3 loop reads CASRTGGRGNQPQHF. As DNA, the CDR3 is TGTGCCAGCAGAACAGGAGGCAGGGGCAATCAGCCCCAGCATTTT.